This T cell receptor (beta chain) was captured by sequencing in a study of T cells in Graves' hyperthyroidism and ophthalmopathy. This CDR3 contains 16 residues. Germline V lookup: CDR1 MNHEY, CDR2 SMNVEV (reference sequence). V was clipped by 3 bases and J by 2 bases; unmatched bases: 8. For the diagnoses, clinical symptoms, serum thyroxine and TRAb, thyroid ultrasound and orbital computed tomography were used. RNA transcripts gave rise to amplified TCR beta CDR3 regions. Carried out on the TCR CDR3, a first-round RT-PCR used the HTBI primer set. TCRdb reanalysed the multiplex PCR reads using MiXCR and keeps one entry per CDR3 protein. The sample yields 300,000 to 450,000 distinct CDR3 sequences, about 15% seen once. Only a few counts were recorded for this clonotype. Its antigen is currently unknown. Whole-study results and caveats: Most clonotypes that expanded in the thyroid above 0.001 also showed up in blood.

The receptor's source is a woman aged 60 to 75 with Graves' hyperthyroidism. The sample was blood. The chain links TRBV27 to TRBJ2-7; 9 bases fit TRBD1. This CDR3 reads CASSFLSGTGPYEQYF. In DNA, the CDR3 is TGTGCCAGCAGTTTCCTCTCCGGGACAGGGCCCTACGAGCAGTACTTC.